This entry is about one T cell receptor (beta chain). The antigen remains unidentified. Measured with immunoSEQ multiplex PCR; TCRdb has only the in-frame clones, and not every one. Of around 510,000 clones in the sample, roughly 95% were seen once. Deletions cut 8 bases from V and 4 bases from J, with 14 bases between. Germline-derived CDR1 and CDR2 are PRHDT and FYEKMQ (reference sequence). The CDR3 is 13 residues long. This sample is part of a study of shared clonotypes between healthy human individuals. In the study overall: Per donor, three plates held CD4 naive cells, three held CD4 memory, two held CD8 naive and one held CD8 memory.

Overall study results and limits: The study generally estimated greater richness for naive than memory subsets. Sharing across a few donors was seen in 4.5% to 5.5% of naive CD4 clonotypes.

This sequence joins TRBV13 and TRBJ2-5; D is ambiguous. Source material: naive CD4+ T cells sorted from blood. The subset here: CD45RA+ positively selected. The TCR was taken from a woman aged 30 to 39 in good health. CDR3 nucleotide sequence: TGTGCCAGCCAAGACTTGTTTGGAGAGACCCAGTACTTC. Protein: CASQDLFGETQYF. The complete variable domain, with remaining parts taken from reference TRBV13 and TRBJ2-5, reads AAGVIQSPRHLIKEKRETATLKCYPIPRHDTVYWYQQGPGQDPQFLISFYEKMQSDKGSIPDRFSAQQFSDYHSELNMSSLELGDSALYFCASQDLFGETQYFGPGTRLLVL.